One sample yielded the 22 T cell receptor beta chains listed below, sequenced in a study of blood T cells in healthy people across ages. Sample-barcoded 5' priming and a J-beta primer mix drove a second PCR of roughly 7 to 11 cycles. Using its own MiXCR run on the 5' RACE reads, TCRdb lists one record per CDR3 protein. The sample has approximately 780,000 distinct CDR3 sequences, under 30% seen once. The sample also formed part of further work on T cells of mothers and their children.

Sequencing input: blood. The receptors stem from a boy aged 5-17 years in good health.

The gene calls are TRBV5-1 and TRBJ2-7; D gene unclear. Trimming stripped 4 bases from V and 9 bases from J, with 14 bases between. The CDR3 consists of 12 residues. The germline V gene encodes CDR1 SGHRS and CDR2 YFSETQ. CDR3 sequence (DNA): TGCGCCAGCAGCCCCGGCCTCGGCGGGCAGTACTTC. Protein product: CASSPGLGGQYF.

The CDR3 DNA follows: TGTGCCGTTCGGAGCTCTGGAAACACCATATATTTT. Encoded protein: CAVRSSGNTIYF. The chain carries TRBV7-9 and TRBJ1-3, with no clear D. CDR3 length: 12 residues. Germline V CDR1 and CDR2: SEHNR, FQNEAQ (reference sequence). Trimming shortened V by 11 bases and J by 0 bases, and 8 bases separated the two germline ends.

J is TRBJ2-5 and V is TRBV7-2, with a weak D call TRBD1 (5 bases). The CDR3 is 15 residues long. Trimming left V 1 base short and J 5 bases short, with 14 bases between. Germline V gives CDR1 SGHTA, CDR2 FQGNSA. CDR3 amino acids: CASSLGAGMMETQYF. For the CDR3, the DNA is TGTGCCAGCAGCTTAGGGGCAGGGATGATGGAGACCCAGTACTTC.

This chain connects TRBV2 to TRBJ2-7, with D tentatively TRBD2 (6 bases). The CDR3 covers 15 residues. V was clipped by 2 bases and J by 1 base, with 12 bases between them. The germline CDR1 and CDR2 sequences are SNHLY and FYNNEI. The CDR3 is CASSEPKGGSYEQYF. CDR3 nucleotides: TGTGCCAGCAGTGAACCCAAAGGAGGGTCCTACGAGCAGTACTTC.

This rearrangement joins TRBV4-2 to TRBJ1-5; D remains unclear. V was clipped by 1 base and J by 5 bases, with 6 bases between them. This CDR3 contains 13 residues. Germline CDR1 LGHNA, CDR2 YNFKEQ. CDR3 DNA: TGTGCCAGCAGCCAAGGGGTGGATCAGCCCCAGCATTTT. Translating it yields CASSQGVDQPQHF.

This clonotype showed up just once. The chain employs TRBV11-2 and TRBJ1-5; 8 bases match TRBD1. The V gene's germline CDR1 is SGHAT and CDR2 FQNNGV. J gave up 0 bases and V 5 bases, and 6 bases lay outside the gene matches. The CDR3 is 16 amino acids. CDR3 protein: CASSMTGVYSNQPQHF. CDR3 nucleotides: TGTGCCAGCAGCATGACAGGGGTTTATAGCAATCAGCCCCAGCATTTT.

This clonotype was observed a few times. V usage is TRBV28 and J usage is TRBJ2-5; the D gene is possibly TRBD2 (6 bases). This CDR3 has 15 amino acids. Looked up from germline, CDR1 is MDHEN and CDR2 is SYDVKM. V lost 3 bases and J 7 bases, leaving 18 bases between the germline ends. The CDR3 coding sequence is TGTGCCAGCAGTTTTATTTCGGAGGGACCAGGGACCCAGTACTTC. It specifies CASSFISEGPGTQYF.

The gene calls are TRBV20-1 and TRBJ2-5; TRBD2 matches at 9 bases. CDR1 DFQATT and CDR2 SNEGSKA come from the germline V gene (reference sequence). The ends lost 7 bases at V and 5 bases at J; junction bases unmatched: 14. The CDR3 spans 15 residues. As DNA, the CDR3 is TGCAGTGTATCTCCGGGACTAGCCCCAGAGGAGACCCAGTACTTC. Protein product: CSVSPGLAPEETQYF.

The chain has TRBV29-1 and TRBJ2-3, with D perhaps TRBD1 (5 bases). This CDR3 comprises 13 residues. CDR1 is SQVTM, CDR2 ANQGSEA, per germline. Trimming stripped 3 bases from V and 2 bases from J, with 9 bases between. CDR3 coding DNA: TGCAGCGTTGACAGGGTCCCCACAGATACGCAGTATTTT. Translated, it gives CSVDRVPTDTQYF.

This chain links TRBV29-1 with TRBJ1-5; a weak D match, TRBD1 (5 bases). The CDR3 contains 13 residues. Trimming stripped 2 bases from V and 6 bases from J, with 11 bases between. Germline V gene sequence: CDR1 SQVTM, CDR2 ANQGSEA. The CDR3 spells CSVELVRGQPQHF. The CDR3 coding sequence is TGCAGCGTTGAATTAGTAAGGGGTCAGCCCCAGCATTTT. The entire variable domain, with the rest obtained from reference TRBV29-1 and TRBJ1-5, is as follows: SAVISQKPSRDICQRGTSLTIQCQVDSQVTMMFWYRQQPGQSLTLIATANQGSEATYESGFVIDKFPISRPNLTFSTLTVSNMSPEDSSIYLCSVELVRGQPQHFGDGTRLSIL.

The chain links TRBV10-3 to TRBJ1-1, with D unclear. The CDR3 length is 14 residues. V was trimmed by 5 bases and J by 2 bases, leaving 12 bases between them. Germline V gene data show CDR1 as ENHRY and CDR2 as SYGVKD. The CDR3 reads CAISFSNLNTEAFF. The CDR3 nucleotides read TGTGCCATCAGTTTTTCGAATCTAAACACTGAAGCTTTCTTT.

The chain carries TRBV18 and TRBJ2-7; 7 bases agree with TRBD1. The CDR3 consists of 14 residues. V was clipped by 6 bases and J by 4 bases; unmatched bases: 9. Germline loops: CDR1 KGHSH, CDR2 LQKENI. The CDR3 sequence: CASSAGDRVYEQYF. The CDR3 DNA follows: TGTGCCAGCTCCGCCGGAGACAGGGTGTACGAGCAGTACTTC.

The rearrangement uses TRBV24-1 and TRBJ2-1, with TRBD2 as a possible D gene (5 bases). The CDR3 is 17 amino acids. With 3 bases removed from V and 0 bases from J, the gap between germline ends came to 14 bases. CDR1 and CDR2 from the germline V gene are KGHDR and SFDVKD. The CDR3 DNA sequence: TGTGCCACCAGTGATAGGGCAGCTGGAGGCTCCTACAATGAGCAGTTCTTC. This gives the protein CATSDRAAGGSYNEQFF.

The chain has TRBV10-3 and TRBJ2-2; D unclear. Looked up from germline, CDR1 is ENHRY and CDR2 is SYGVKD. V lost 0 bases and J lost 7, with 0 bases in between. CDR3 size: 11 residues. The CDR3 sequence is CAISESGELFF. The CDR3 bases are TGTGCCATCAGTGAGTCCGGGGAGCTGTTTTTT.

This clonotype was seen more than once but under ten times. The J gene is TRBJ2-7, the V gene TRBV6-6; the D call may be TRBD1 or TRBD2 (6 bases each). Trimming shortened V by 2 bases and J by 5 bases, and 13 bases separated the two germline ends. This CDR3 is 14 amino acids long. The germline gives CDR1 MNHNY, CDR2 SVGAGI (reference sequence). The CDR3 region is CASSYIGGGNEQYF. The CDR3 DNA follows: TGTGCCAGCAGTTACATCGGAGGGGGGAACGAGCAGTACTTC.

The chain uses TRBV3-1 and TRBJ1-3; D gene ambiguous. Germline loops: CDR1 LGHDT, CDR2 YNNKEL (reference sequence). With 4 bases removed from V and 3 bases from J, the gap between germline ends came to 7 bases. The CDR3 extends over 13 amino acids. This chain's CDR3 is CASSPGFGNTIYF. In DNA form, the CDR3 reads TGTGCCAGCAGCCCGGGGTTTGGAAACACCATATATTTT.

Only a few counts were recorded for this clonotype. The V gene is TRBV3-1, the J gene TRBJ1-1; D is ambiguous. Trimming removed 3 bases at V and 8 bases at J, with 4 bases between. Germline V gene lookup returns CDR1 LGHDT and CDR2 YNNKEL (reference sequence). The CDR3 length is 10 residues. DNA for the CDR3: TGTGCCAGCAGCCAGAGGGAAGCTTTCTTT. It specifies CASSQREAFF.

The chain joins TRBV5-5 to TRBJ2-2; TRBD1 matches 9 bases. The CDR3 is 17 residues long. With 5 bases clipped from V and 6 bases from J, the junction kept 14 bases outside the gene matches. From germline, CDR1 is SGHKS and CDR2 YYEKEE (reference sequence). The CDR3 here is CASRWGTGTGKAGELFF. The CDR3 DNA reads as TGTGCCAGCAGGTGGGGGACCGGGACAGGGAAAGCCGGGGAGCTGTTTTTT.

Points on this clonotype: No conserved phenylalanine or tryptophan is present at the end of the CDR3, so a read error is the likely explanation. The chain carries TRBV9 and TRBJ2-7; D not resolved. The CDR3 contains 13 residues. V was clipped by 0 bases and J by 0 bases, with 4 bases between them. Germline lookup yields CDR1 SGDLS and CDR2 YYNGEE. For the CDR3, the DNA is TGTGCCAGCAGCGTAGGAGTCTCCTACGAGCAGTACTCC. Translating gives CASSVGVSYEQYS.

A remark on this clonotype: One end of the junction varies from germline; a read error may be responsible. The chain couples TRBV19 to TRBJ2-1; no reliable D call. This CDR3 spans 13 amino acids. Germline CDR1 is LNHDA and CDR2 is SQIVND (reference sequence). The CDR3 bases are TGTGCCGGTAGTACTCAGGACTACAATGAGCAGTTCTTC. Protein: CAGSTQDYNEQFF. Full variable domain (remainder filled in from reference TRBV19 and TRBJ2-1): DGGITQSPKYLFRKEGQNVTLSCEQNLNHDAMYWYRQDPGQGLRLIYYSQIVNDFQKGDIAEGYSVSREKKESFPLTVTSAQKNPTAFYLCAGSTQDYNEQFFGPGTRLTVL.

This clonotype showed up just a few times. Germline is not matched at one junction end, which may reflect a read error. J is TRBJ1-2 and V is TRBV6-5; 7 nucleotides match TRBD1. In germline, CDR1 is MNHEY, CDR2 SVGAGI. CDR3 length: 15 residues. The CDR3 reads CASSYSTTGNYGYTF. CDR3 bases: TGTGCCAGCAGTTACTCGACGACAGGGAACTATGGCTACACTTTC.

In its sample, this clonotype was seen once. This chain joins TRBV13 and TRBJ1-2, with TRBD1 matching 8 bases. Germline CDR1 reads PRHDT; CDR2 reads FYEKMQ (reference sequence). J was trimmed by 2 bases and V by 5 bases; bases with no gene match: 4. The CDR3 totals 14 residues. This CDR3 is CASSRWTGNYGYTF. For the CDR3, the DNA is TGTGCCAGCAGCCGTTGGACAGGGAACTATGGCTACACCTTC. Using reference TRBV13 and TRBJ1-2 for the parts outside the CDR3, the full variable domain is AAGVIQSPRHLIKEKRETATLKCYPIPRHDTVYWYQQGPGQDPQFLISFYEKMQSDKGSIPDRFSAQQFSDYHSELNMSSLELGDSALYFCASSRWTGNYGYTFGSGTRLTVV.